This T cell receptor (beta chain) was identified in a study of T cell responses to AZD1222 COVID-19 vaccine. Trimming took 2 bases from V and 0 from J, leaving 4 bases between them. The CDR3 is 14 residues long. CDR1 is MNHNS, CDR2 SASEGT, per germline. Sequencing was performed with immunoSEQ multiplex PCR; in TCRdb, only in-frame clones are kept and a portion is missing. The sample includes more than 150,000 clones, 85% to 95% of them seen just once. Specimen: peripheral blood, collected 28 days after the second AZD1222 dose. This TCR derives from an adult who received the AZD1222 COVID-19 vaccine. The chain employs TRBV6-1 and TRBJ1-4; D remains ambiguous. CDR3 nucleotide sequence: TGTGCCAGCAGTGAAAGGCCAACTAATGAAAAACTGTTTTTT. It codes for CASSERPTNEKLFF.